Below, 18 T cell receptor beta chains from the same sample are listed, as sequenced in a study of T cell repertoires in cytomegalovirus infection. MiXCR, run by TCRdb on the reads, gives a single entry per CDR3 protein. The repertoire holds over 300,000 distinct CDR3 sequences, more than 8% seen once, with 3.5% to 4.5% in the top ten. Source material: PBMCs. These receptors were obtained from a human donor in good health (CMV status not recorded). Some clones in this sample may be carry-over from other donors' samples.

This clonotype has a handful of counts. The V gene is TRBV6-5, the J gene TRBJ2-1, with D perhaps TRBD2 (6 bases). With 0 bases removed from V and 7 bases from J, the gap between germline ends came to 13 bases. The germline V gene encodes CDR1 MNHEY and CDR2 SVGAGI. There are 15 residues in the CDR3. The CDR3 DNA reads TGTGCCAGCAGTTACTCCGCGGGAAGGGTGAATGAGCAGTTCTTC. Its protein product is CASSYSAGRVNEQFF.

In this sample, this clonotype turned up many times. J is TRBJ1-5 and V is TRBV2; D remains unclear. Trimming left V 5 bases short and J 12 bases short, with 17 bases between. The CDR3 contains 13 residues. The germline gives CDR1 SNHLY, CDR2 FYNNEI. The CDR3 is CASSLSLGDLQHF. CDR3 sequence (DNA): TGTGCCAGCAGTTTATCCCTCGGAGACCTCCAGCATTTT.

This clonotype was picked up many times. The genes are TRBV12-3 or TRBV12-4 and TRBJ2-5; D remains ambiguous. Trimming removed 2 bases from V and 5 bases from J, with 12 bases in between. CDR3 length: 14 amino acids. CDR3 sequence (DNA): TGTGCCAGCAGTTTATCGGCTAGTGGGGAGACCCAGTACTTC. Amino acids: CASSLSASGETQYF.

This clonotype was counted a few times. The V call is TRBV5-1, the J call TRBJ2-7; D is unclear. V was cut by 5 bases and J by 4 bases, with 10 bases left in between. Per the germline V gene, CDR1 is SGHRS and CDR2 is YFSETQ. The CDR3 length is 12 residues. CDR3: CASRNSRYEQYF. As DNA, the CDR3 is TGCGCCAGCAGAAACTCACGGTACGAGCAGTACTTC.

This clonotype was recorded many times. CDR3 nucleotides: TGTGCCAGCAGCTTAATAGGGAGCACAGATACGCAGTATTTT. It translates to CASSLIGSTDTQYF. The rearrangement joins TRBV7-9 to TRBJ2-3; D remains unclear. From germline, CDR1 is SEHNR and CDR2 FQNEAQ (reference sequence). Trimming removed 2 bases at V and 0 bases at J, with 6 bases between. The CDR3 is 14 residues long. The full variable domain, in which reference TRBV7-9 and TRBJ2-3 provide the parts outside the CDR3, is DTGVSQNPRHKITKRGQNVTFRCDPISEHNRLYWYRQTLGQGPEFLTYFQNEAQLEKSRLLSDRFSAERPKGSFSTLEIQRTEQGDSAMYLCASSLIGSTDTQYFGPGTRLTVL.

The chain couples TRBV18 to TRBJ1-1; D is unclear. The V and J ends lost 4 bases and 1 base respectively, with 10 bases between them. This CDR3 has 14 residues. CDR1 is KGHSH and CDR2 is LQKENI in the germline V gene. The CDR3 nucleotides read TGTGCCAGCTCACAAGGCGTAGGGAACACTGAAGCTTTCTTT. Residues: CASSQGVGNTEAFF.

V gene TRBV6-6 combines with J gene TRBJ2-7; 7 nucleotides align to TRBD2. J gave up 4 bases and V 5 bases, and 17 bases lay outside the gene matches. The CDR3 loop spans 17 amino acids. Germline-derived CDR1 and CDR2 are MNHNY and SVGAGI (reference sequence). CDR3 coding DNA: TGTGCCAGCAGTCAAGTTCGCGGGGGACGATACGGTTACGAGCAGTACTTC. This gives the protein CASSQVRGGRYGYEQYF.

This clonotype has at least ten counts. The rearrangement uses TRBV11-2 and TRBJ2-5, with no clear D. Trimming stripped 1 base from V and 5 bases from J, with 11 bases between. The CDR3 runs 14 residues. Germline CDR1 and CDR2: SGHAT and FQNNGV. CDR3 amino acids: CASSLAVGVETQYF. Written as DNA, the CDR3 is TGTGCCAGCAGCTTAGCCGTGGGTGTCGAGACCCAGTACTTC.

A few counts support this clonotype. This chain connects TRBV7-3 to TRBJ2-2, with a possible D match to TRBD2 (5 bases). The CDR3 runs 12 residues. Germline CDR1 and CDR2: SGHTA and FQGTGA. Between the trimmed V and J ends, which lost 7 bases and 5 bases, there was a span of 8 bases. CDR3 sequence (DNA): TGTGCCAGCAAGACGGGGACCGGGGAGCTGTTTTTT. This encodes CASKTGTGELFF.

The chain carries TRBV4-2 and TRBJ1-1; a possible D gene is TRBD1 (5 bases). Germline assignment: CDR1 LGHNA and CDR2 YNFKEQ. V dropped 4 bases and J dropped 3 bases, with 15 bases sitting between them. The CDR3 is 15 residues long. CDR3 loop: CASSLESGGDTEAFF. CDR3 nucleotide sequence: TGTGCCAGCAGCCTAGAAAGTGGGGGGGACACTGAAGCTTTCTTT.

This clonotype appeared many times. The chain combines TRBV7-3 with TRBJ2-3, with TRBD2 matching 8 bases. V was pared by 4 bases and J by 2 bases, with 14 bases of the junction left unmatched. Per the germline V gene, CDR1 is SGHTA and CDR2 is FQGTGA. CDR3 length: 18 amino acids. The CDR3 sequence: CASSSPVGAGGSTDTQYF. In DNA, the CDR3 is TGTGCCAGCAGCTCCCCCGTTGGCGCGGGAGGTTCCACAGATACGCAGTATTTT.

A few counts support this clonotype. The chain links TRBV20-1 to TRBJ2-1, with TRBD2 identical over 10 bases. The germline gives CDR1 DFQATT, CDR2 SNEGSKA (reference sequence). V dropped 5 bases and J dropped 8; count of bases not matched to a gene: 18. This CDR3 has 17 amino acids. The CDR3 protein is CSAGSIFLSGGDDEQFF. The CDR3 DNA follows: TGCAGTGCTGGATCCATTTTCCTCAGCGGGGGGGATGATGAGCAGTTCTTC.

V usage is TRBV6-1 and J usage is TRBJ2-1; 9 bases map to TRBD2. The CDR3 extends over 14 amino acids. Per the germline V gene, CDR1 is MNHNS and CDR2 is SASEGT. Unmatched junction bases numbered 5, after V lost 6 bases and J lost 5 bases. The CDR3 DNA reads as TGTGCCAGCAGACCAGGACTAGCGCACAATGAGCAGTTCTTC. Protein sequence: CASRPGLAHNEQFF.

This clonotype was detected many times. DNA for the CDR3: TGTGCCAGCAGCTCAGACTCCAGCTACGAGCAGTACTTC. Its protein is CASSSDSSYEQYF. The rearrangement uses TRBV11-3 and TRBJ2-7; D uncertain. The CDR3 covers 13 residues. V was pared by 4 bases and J by 3 bases, with 10 bases between. Germline V gives CDR1 SGHNT, CDR2 YENEEA.

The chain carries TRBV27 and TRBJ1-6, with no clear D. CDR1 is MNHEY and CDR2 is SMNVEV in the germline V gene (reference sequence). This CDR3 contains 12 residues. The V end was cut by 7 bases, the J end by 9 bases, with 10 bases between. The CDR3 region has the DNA TGTGCCAGCAAGGACGTAGGTTCACCCCTCCACTTT. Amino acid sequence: CASKDVGSPLHF.

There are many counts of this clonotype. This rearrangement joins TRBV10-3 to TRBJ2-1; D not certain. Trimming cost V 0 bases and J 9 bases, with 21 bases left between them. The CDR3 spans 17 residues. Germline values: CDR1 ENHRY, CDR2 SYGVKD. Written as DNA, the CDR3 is TGTGCCATCAGTGAGTCGACGCGATCCGTCTATGGTGGTGAGCAGTTCTTC. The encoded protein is CAISESTRSVYGGEQFF.

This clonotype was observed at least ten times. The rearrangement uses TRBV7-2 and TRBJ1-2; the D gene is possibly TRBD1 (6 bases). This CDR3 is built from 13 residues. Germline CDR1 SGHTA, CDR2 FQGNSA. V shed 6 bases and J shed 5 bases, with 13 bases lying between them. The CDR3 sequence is CASRVTGWYGYTF. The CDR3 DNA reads TGTGCCAGCAGAGTAACAGGGTGGTATGGCTACACCTTC.

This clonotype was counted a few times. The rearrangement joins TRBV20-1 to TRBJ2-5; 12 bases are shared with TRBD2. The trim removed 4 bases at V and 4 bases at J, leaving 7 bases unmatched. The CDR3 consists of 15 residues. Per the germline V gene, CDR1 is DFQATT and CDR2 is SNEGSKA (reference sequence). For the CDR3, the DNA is TGCAGTGCTAAAAGACTAGCGGGAGCTCGAGAGACCCAGTACTTC. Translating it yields CSAKRLAGARETQYF.